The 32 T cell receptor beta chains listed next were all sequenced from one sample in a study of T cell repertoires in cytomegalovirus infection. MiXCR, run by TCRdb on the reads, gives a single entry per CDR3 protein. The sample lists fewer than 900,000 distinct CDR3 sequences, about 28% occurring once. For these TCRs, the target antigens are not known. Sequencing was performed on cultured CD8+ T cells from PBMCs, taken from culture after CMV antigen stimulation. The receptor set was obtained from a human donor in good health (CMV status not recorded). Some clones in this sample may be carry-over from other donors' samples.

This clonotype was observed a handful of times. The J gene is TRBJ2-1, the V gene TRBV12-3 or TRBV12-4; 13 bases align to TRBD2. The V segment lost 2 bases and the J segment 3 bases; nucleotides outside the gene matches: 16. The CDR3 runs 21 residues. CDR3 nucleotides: TGTGCCAGCAGTTTATCCCAGACTAGCGGGGGGCCCTACCCATACTACAATGAGCAGTTCTTC. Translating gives CASSLSQTSGGPYPYYNEQFF.

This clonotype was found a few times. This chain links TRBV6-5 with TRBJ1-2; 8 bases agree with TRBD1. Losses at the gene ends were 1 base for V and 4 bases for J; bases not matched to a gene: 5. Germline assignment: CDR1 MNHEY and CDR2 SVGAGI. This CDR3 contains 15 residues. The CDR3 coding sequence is TGTGCCAGCAGTTACTATGACAGGGGATCCTATGGCTACACCTTC. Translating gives CASSYYDRGSYGYTF.

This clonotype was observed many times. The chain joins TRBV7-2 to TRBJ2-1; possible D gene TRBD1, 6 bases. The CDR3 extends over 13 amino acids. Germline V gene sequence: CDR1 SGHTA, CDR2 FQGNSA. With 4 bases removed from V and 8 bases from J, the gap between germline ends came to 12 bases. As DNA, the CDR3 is TGTGCCAGCAGCTCCTCCAGGGGCTATGAGCAGTTCTTC. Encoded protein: CASSSSRGYEQFF.

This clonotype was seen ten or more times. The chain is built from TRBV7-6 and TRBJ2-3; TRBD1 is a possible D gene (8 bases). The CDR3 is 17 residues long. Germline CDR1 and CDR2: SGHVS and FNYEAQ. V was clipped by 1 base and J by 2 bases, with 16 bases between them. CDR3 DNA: TGTGCCAGCAGCTTAGGGGGGGGGGGACAGGACACAGATACGCAGTATTTT. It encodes CASSLGGGGQDTDTQYF. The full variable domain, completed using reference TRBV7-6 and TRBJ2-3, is GAGVSQSPRYKVTKRGQDVALRCDPISGHVSLYWYRQALGQGPEFLTYFNYEAQQDKSGLPNDRFSAERPEGSISTLTIQRTEQRDSAMYRCASSLGGGGQDTDTQYFGPGTRLTVL.

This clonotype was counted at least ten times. The CDR3 DNA sequence: TGTGCCAGCAGGGGGACAGGGGAGATAGCCAAAAACATTCAGTACTTC. This encodes CASRGTGEIAKNIQYF. The genes are TRBV7-6 and TRBJ2-4; 10 positions agree with TRBD1. The V and J ends lost 6 bases and 0 bases, in that order; junction bases with no gene match: 5. The germline V gene has CDR1 SGHVS and CDR2 FNYEAQ. The length of the CDR3 is 16 residues.

The CDR3 bases are TGCGCCAGCAGCCAAGAACCCGCCAGGGAGAGTGGCTACACCTTC. Encoded protein: CASSQEPARESGYTF. The chain has TRBV4-1 and TRBJ1-2, with D maybe TRBD1 (5 bases). The V end lost 0 bases, the J end lost 7 bases, and 15 bases lay between the germline ends. CDR1 is MGHRA and CDR2 is YSYEKL in the germline V gene. CDR3 size: 15 residues.

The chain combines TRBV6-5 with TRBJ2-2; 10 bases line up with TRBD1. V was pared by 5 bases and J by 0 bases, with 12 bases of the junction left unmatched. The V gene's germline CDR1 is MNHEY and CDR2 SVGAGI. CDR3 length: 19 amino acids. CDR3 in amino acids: CASSEGQGPFLSNTGELFF. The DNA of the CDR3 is TGTGCCAGCAGTGAGGGACAGGGGCCCTTCCTTTCGAACACCGGGGAGCTGTTTTTT.

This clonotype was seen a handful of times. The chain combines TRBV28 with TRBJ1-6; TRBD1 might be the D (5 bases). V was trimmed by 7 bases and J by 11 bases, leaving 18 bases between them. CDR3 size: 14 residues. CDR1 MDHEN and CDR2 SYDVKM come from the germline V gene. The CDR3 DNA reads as TGTGCCAGCATAGTTAGGTCAGGGAAGACACCCCTCCACTTT. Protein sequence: CASIVRSGKTPLHF.

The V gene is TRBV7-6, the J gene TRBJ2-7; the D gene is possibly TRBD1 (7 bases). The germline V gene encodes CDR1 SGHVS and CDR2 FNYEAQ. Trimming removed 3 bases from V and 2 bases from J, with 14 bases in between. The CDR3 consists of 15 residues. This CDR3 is CASSLEGARTYEQYF. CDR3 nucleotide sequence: TGTGCCAGCAGCTTGGAGGGGGCCCGAACCTACGAGCAGTACTTC.

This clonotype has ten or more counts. The CDR3 loop reads CSARDERGEQETQYF. The CDR3 DNA follows: TGCAGTGCTAGAGATGAGAGGGGGGAACAAGAGACCCAGTACTTC. The chain joins TRBV20-1 to TRBJ2-5, with D possibly called TRBD1 or TRBD2 (6 bases each). Per germline, CDR1 DFQATT and CDR2 SNEGSKA (reference sequence). The CDR3 sequence is 15 residues long. With 0 bases removed from V and 2 bases from J, the gap between germline ends came to 13 bases.

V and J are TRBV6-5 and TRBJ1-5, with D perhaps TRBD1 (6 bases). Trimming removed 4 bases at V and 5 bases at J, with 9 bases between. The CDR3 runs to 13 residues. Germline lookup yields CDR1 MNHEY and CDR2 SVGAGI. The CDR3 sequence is CASSWGPDQPQHF. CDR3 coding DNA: TGTGCCAGCAGTTGGGGGCCCGATCAGCCCCAGCATTTT.

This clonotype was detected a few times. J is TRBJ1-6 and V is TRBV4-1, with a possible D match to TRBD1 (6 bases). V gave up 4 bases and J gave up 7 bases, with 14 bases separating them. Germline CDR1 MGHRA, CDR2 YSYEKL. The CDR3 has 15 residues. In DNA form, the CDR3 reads TGCGCCAGCAGCCCCCCAGCAGGGGACAATTCACCCCTCCACTTT. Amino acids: CASSPPAGDNSPLHF.

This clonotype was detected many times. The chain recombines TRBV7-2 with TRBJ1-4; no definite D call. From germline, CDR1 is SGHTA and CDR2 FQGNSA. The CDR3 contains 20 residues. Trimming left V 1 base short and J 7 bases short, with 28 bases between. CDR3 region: CASSLGKRGLTAHLSEKLFF. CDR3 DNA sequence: TGTGCCAGCAGCTTAGGGAAAAGAGGACTGACGGCACATTTAAGTGAAAAACTGTTTTTT.

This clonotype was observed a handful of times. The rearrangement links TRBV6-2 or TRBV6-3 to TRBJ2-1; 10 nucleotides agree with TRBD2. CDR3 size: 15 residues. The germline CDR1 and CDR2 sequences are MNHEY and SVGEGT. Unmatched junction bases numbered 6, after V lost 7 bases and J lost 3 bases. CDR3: CASTASGGFYNEQFF. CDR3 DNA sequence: TGTGCCAGCACTGCTAGCGGGGGTTTCTACAATGAGCAGTTCTTC.

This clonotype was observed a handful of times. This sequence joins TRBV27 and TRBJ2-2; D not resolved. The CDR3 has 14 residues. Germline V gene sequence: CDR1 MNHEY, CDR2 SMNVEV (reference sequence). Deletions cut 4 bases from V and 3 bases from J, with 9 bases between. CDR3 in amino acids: CASSSYQYTGELFF. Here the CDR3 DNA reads TGTGCCAGCAGTTCCTACCAGTACACCGGGGAGCTGTTTTTT.

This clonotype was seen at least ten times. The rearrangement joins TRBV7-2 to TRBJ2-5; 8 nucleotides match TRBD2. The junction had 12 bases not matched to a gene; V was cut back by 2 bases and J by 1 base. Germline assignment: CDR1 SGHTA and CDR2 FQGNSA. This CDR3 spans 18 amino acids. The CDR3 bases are TGTGCCAGCAGCTTACGGGCCTTAGCGGGGACCTCCCAAGAGACCCAGTACTTC. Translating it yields CASSLRALAGTSQETQYF.

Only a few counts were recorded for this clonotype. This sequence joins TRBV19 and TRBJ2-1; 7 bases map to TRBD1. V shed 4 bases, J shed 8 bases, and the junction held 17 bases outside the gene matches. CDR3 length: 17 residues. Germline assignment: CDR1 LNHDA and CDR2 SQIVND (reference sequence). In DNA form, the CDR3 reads TGTGCCAGTAGTACCATGACCCGGGACAGCACCGTACATGAGCAGTTCTTC. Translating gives CASSTMTRDSTVHEQFF.

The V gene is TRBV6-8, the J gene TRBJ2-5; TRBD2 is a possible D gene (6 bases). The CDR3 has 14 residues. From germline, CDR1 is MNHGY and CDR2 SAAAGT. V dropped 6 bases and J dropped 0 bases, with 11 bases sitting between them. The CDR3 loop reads CASSPGGHQETQYF. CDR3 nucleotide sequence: TGTGCCAGCAGCCCCGGGGGACACCAAGAGACCCAGTACTTC.

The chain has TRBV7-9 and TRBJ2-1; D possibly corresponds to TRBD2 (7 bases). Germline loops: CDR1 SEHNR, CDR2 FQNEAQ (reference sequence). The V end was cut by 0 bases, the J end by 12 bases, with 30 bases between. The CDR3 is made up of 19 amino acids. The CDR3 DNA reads TGTGCCAGCAGCTTAGCGGGGGGGCCTTTGGACGACCGGCGTCTGGGGCAGTTCTTC. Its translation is CASSLAGGPLDDRRLGQFF.

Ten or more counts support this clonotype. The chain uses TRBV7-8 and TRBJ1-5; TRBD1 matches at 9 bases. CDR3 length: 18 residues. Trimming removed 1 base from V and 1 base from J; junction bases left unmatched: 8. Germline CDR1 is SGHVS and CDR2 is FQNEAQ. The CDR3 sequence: CASSLVLGGQGSNQPQHF. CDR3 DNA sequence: TGTGCCAGCAGCTTAGTTTTAGGGGGACAGGGAAGCAATCAGCCCCAGCATTTT.

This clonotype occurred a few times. The CDR3 nucleotides read TGTGCCAGCAGGTCTCCCCAGGGGAATTCGGGCTACACCTTC. As protein: CASRSPQGNSGYTF. This rearrangement joins TRBV7-6 to TRBJ1-2; D possibly corresponds to TRBD1 (6 bases). V lost 6 bases to trimming and J lost 8 bases, with 19 bases between them. CDR3 length: 14 residues. Germline lookup yields CDR1 SGHVS and CDR2 FNYEAQ.

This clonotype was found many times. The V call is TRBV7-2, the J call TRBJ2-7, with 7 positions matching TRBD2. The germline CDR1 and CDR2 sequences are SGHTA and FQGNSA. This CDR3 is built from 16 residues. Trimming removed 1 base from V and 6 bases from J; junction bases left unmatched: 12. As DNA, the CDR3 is TGTGCCAGCAGCTTAGAGGGAAGGGGAGGGTTCGGCGAGCAGTACGTC. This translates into CASSLEGRGGFGEQYV.

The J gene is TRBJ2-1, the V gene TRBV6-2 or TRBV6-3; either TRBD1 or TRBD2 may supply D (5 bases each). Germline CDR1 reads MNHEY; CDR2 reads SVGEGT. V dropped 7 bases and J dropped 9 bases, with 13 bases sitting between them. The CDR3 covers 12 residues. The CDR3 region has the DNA TGTGCCAGCACTCGAGGGGCTATTGAGCAGTTCTTC. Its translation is CASTRGAIEQFF.

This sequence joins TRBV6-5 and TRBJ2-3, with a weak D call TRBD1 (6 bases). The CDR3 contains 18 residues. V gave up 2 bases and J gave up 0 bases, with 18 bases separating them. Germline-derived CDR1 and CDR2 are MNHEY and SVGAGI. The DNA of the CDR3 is TGTGCCAGCAGTTACACCATTCCCACAGGGCCTAGCACAGATACGCAGTATTTT. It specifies CASSYTIPTGPSTDTQYF.

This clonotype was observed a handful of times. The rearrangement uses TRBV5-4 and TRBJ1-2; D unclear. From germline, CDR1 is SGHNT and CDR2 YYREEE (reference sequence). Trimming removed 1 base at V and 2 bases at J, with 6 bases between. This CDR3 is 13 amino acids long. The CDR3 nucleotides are TGTGCCAGCAGCTTGAGGTACAACTATGGCTACACCTTC. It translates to CASSLRYNYGYTF. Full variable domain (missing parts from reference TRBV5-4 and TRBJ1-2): ETGVTQSPTHLIKTRGQQVTLRCSSQSGHNTVSWYQQALGQGPQFIFQYYREEENGRGNFPPRFSGLQFPNYSSELNVNALELDDSALYLCASSLRYNYGYTFGSGTRLTVV.

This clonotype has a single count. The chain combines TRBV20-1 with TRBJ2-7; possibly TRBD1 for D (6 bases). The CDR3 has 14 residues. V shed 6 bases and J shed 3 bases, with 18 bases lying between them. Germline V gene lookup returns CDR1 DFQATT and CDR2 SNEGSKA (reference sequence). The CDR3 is CSAVGQGTFYEQYV. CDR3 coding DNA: TGCAGTGCCGTGGGTCAGGGGACATTCTACGAGCAGTACGTC.

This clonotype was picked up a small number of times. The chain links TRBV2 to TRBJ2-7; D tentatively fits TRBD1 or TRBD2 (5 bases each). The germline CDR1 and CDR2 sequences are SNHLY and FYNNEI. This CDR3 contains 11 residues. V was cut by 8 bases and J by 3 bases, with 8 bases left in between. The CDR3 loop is CASRGLYEQYF. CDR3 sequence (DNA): TGTGCCAGCCGGGGCCTCTACGAGCAGTACTTC. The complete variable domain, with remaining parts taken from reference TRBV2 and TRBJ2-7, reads EPEVTQTPSHQVTQMGQEVILRCVPISNHLYFYWYRQILGQKVEFLVSFYNNEISEKSEIFDDQFSVERPDGSNFTLKIRSTKLEDSAMYFCASRGLYEQYFGPGTRLTVT.

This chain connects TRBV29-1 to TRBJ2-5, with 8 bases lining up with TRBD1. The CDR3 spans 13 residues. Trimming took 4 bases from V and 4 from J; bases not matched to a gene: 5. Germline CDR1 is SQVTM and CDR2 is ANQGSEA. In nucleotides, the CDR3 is TGCAGCGTTGGGACAGGGAAACGAGAGACCCAGTACTTC. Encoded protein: CSVGTGKRETQYF.

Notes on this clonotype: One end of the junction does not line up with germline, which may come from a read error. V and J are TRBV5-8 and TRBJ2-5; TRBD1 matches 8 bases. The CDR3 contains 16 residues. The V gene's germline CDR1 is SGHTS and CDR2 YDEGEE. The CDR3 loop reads CASSPGQGNIGETQYF. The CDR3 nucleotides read TGTGCAAGCAGCCCAGGACAGGGTAACATAGGGGAGACCCAGTACTTC.

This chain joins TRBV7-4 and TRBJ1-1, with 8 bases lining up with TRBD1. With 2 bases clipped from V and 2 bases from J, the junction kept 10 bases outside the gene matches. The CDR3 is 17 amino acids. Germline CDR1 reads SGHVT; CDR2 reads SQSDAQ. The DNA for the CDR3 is TGTGCCAGCAGCTTATCGGCCAGACAGGGGCGCAACACTGAAGCTTTCTTT. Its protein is CASSLSARQGRNTEAFF.

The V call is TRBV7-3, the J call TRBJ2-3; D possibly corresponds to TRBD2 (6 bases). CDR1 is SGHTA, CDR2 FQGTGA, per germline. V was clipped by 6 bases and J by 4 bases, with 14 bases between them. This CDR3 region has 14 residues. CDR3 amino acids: CASRPGLLSDTQYF. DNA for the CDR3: TGTGCCAGCAGGCCGGGACTTCTCTCAGATACGCAGTATTTT.

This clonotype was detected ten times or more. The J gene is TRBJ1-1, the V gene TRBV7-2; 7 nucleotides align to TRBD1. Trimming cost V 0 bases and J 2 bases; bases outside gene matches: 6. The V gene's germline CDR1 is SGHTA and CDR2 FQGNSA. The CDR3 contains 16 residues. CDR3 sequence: CASSLAGGYFNTEAFF. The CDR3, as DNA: TGTGCCAGCAGCTTAGCAGGGGGCTATTTTAACACTGAAGCTTTCTTT.